The entry below gives a single T cell receptor beta chain sequence along with its context. The data were obtained in a study of blood T cell repertoires in COVID-19. On the study more broadly: PBMCs, B-cell-depleted T cells, or T cells provided the cDNA or gDNA that made up the material.

Authors' processing steps: Using reference gene primer amplification, nucleated cell counts were estimated. TCRdb's copy holds only in-frame clones and misses some; the assay was immunoSEQ multiplex PCR. That table supplies the V and J calls and clone size; D and trimming were determined from the DNA. This table has about 60,000 clones, around 90% appearing once. This CDR3 region has 15 residues. Germline lookup yields CDR1 LGHDT and CDR2 YNNKEL (reference sequence). The trim removed 1 base at V and 10 bases at J, leaving 7 bases unmatched. This chain uses TRBV3-1 (or the pseudogene TRBV3-2) with TRBJ2-1, with 10 positions matching TRBD2. This receptor was taken from a human donor with acute or convalescent COVID-19. The donor label of this sample is uncertain. Specimen: peripheral blood. The CDR3 nucleotides read TGTGCCAGCAGCCAAGGTGCTAGCGGGGGACGAGAGCAGTTCTTC. This translates into CASSQGASGGREQFF.